Each of the 17 T cell receptor beta chains below was sequenced from the same sample in a study of blood T cell repertoires in COVID-19. Profiled with immunoSEQ multiplex PCR; TCRdb holds only in-frame clones, not every one. The profile covers under 150,000 clones, with over 80% appearing a single time and approximately 4.5% taken by the ten largest. Sequenced input: peripheral blood. These receptor sequences come from a woman in her forties or fifties with acute or convalescent COVID-19.

The chain couples TRBV12-5 to TRBJ2-7; 9 bases align to TRBD2. This CDR3 contains 15 residues. V lost 4 bases, J lost 0 bases, and 4 bases stayed unmatched. Germline lookup yields CDR1 LGHNT and CDR2 FRNRAP. The CDR3 DNA reads TGTGCTAGTGGTTGGTTAGCGGGGGCCTCCTACGAGCAGTACTTC. Translating gives CASGWLAGASYEQYF.

The chain uses TRBV7-2 and TRBJ1-2; D gene ambiguous. Germline V gives CDR1 SGHTA, CDR2 FQGNSA. This CDR3 is built from 16 residues. V lost 0 bases to trimming and J lost 6 bases, with 17 bases between them. The CDR3 DNA reads TGTGCCAGCAGCTTAGCGAGCCCGATAGGAGCGCATGGCTACACCTTC. It is translated as CASSLASPIGAHGYTF.

The rearrangement links TRBV2 to TRBJ1-2; 9 bases fit TRBD1. V lost 5 bases, J lost 8 bases, and 9 bases stayed unmatched. CDR1 is SNHLY and CDR2 is FYNNEI in the germline V gene. This CDR3 spans 14 amino acids. In nucleotides, the CDR3 is TGTGCCAGCAGTTTCACGGGACAGGGAGGAGGCTACACCTTC. This translates into CASSFTGQGGGYTF.

This chain uses TRBV19 with TRBJ1-1; D remains unclear. The CDR3 sequence is 16 residues long. CDR1 and CDR2 from the germline V gene are LNHDA and SQIVND (reference sequence). The ends were cut back, 1 base at V and 7 bases at J, with 19 bases in the middle. The chain's CDR3 is CASSIGRRTPRGEAFF. Here the CDR3 DNA reads TGTGCCAGTAGTATAGGAAGACGTACCCCCAGAGGTGAAGCTTTCTTT.

This chain uses TRBV6-5 with TRBJ1-1, with D unresolved. This CDR3 has 15 amino acids. Germline CDR1 and CDR2: MNHEY and SVGAGI. Trimming took 2 bases from V and 3 from J, leaving 13 bases between them. This chain's CDR3 is CASSYAREGDTEAFF. The CDR3 DNA reads as TGTGCCAGCAGTTACGCTCGGGAAGGAGACACTGAAGCTTTCTTT.

The DNA for the CDR3 is TGTGCCAGTACCCGACTAGCGGGGACCTACAATGAGCAGTTCTTC. Translated: CASTRLAGTYNEQFF. The V and J genes are TRBV19 and TRBJ2-1; TRBD2 matches 11 bases. The CDR3 runs to 15 residues. Trimming removed 7 bases from V and 2 bases from J; junction bases left unmatched: 4. CDR1 is LNHDA and CDR2 is SQIVND in the germline V gene (reference sequence).

This rearrangement joins TRBV7-3 to TRBJ2-1; 9 nucleotides agree with TRBD1. This CDR3 contains 16 residues. Germline V gene data show CDR1 as SGHTA and CDR2 as FQGTGA. V gave up 5 bases and J gave up 4 bases; unmatched junction bases: 9. CDR3 sequence: CASSTLGTGKYNEQFF. In DNA, the CDR3 is TGTGCCAGCAGCACACTGGGGACAGGGAAATACAATGAGCAGTTCTTC.

The chain recombines TRBV5-1 with TRBJ2-2; TRBD2 is a possible D gene (5 bases). The V and J ends lost 0 bases and 7 bases respectively, with 10 bases between them. This CDR3 contains 14 residues. CDR1 and CDR2 from the germline V gene are SGHRS and YFSETQ. The CDR3, as DNA: TGCGCCAGCAGCTTGGGAGCGGAAAGCGGGGAGCTGTTTTTT. Its protein is CASSLGAESGELFF.

The genes are TRBV2 and TRBJ2-1, with 8 bases lining up with TRBD2. This CDR3 is built from 13 residues. Per the germline V gene, CDR1 is SNHLY and CDR2 is FYNNEI. V trimming: 7 bases; J trimming: 7 bases; junction bases outside the gene matches: 6. DNA of the CDR3: TGTGCCAGCAACCCGGGAGGGGAGAATGAGCAGTTCTTC. Amino acid sequence: CASNPGGENEQFF.

The genes are TRBV4-2 and TRBJ2-7; the D is unclear. This CDR3 spans 14 amino acids. With 4 bases removed from V and 3 bases from J, the gap between germline ends came to 13 bases. The germline CDR1 and CDR2 sequences are LGHNA and YNFKEQ. CDR3 sequence: CASSPERTYYEQYF. DNA of the CDR3: TGTGCCAGCAGCCCCGAACGCACATACTACGAGCAGTACTTC.

V gene TRBV12-3 or TRBV12-4 combines with J gene TRBJ1-3; no reliable D call. Trimming took off 5 bases at V and 0 bases at J, with 5 bases between the two ends. The CDR3 has 13 amino acids. Here the CDR3 reads CASSLLSGNTIYF. The CDR3 coding sequence is TGTGCCAGCAGTCTTCTCTCTGGAAACACCATATATTTT.

V is TRBV24-1 and J is TRBJ1-5, with 10 bases identical to TRBD1. J gave up 11 bases and V 4 bases, and 4 bases lay outside the gene matches. Germline assignment: CDR1 KGHDR and CDR2 SFDVKD. CDR3 length: 13 amino acids. The CDR3 sequence is CATSDGQGEAQHF. CDR3 nucleotide sequence: TGTGCCACCAGTGACGGACAGGGGGAGGCCCAGCATTTT.

The chain links TRBV4-3 to TRBJ2-1; no firm D call. This CDR3 has 12 amino acids. Germline-derived CDR1 and CDR2 are LGHNA and YSLEER. Trimming took 3 bases from V and 9 from J, leaving 9 bases between them. DNA for the CDR3: TGCGCCAGCAGCCAGGAGATCGGTGAGCAGTTCTTC. Translating gives CASSQEIGEQFF.

The rearrangement links TRBV3-1 (or the pseudogene TRBV3-2) to TRBJ2-1; 8 bases agree with TRBD2. This CDR3 spans 15 amino acids. Trimming removed 8 bases from V and 5 bases from J; junction bases left unmatched: 11. Germline V gene lookup returns CDR1 LGHDT and CDR2 YNNKEL (reference sequence). CDR3 region: CASRSQLLADNEQFF. CDR3 nucleotide sequence: TGTGCCAGCCGGAGCCAATTACTAGCGGACAATGAGCAGTTCTTC.

The rearrangement joins TRBV7-2 to TRBJ1-1, with D tentatively TRBD1 (5 bases). This CDR3 comprises 13 residues. Germline CDR1 SGHTA, CDR2 FQGNSA. Trimming pared 1 base from V and 5 bases from J, leaving 8 bases between. The CDR3 here is CASSLEGLTEAFF. As DNA, the CDR3 is TGTGCCAGCAGCTTAGAGGGGCTGACTGAAGCTTTCTTT. The complete variable domain, with remaining parts taken from reference TRBV7-2 and TRBJ1-1, reads GAGVSQSPSNKVTEKGKDVELRCDPISGHTALYWYRQSLGQGLEFLIYFQGNSAPDKSGLPSDRFSAERTGGSVSTLTIQRTQQEDSAVYLCASSLEGLTEAFFGQGTRLTVV.

The chain uses TRBV7-9 and TRBJ2-5, with 8 bases fitting TRBD2. The V gene end was trimmed by 1 base and the J gene end by 5 bases; junction bases not matched to a gene: 9. This CDR3 spans 16 amino acids. The germline gives CDR1 SEHNR, CDR2 FQNEAQ (reference sequence). The CDR3 loop reads CASSLGWREARETQYF. DNA for the CDR3: TGTGCCAGCAGCTTAGGGTGGCGGGAGGCCCGGGAGACCCAGTACTTC.

This chain uses TRBV7-3 with TRBJ2-1, with D perhaps TRBD2 (5 bases). Germline lookup yields CDR1 SGHTA and CDR2 FQGTGA. Between the trimmed V and J ends, which lost 5 bases and 8 bases, there was a span of 19 bases. The CDR3 extends over 15 amino acids. The CDR3 loop reads CASSLVASPGDEQFF. The CDR3 DNA sequence: TGTGCCAGCAGCCTGGTAGCGTCCCCTGGCGATGAGCAGTTCTTC.